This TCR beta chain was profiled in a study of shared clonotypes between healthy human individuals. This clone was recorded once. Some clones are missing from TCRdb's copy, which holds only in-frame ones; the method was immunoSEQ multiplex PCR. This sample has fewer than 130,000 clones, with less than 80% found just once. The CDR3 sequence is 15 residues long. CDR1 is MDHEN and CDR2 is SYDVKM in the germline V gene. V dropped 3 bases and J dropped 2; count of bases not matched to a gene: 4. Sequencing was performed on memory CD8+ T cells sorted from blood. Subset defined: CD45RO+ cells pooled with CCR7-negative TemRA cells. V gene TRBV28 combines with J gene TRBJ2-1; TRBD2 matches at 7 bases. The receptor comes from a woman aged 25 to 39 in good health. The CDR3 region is CASSFSGKPYNEQFF. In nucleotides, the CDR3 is TGTGCCAGCAGTTTCAGCGGGAAGCCCTACAATGAGCAGTTCTTC.